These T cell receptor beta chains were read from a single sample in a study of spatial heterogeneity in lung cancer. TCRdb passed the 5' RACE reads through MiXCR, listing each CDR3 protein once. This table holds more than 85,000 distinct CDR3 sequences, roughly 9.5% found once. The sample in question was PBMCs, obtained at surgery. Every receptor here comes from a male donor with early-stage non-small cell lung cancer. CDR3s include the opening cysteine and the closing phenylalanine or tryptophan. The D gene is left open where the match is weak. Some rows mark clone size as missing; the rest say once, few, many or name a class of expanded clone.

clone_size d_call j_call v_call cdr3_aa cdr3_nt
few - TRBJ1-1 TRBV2 CASSEQLGTEAFF TGTGCCAGCAGTGAACAGCTTGGCACTGAAGCTTTCTTT
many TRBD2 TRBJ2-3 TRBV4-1 CASSQEERGVTSTDTQYF TGCGCCAGCAGCCAAGAGGAGCGGGGGGTAACTAGCACAGATACGCAGTATTTT
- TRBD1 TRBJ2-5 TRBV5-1 CASSSGGTGGTQYF TGCGCCAGCAGCTCAGGCGGGACAGGGGGGACCCAGTACTTC
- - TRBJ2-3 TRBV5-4 CASSLARGTDTQYF TGTGCCAGCAGCTTGGCGCGCGGGACAGATACGCAGTATTTT
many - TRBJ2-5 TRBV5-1 CASSYSQPSRETQYF TGCGCCAGCAGTTATTCCCAGCCCAGCAGGGAGACCCAGTACTTC
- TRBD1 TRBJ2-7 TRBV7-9 CASSSVRDSYEQYF TGTGCCAGCAGCTCGGTCCGGGACAGCTACGAGCAGTACTTC
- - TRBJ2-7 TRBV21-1 CARKRRSYEQYF TGTGCCAGAAAGCGGAGGTCCTACGAGCAGTACTTC
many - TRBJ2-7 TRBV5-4 CASSLSGAYEQYF TGTGCCAGCAGCTTGTCAGGCGCCTACGAGCAGTACTTC
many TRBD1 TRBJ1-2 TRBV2 CASSESGTGENYGYTF TGTGCCAGCAGCGAATCCGGGACAGGGGAAAACTATGGCTACACCTTC
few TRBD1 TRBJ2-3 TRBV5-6 CASSRDRGQYF TGTGCCAGCAGCCGGGACAGGGGGCAATATTTT
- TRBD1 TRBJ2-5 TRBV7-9 CASSSTGGLGQETQYF TGTGCCAGCAGCTCAACAGGGGGTCTAGGGCAAGAGACCCAGTACTTC
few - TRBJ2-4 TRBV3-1 CASSQSKNIQYF TGTGCCAGCAGCCAATCCAAAAACATTCAGTACTTC
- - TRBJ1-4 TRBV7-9 CASITAGAPDEKLFF TGTGCCAGCATCACTGCAGGGGCTCCGGATGAAAAACTGTTTTTT
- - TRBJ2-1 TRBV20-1 CSAGGQGGDNEQFF TGCAGTGCCGGCGGTCAGGGGGGGGACAATGAGCAGTTCTTC
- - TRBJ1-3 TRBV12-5 CASGFSLGGNTIYF TGTGCTAGTGGTTTTTCCCTTGGGGGAAACACCATATATTTT
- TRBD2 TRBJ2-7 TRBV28 CAIQGSEGGYEQYF TGTGCCATCCAAGGGTCGGAGGGAGGGTACGAGCAGTACTTC
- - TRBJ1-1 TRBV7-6 CASSFGGFTEAFF TGTGCCAGCAGCTTCGGGGGCTTCACTGAAGCTTTCTTT
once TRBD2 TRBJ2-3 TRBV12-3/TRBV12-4 CASSPGLAPPWDTQYF TGTGCCAGCAGTCCCGGACTAGCACCTCCTTGGGATACGCAGTATTTT
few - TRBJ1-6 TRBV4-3 CASSQEGGLTLHF TGCGCCAGCAGCCAAGAGGGGGGCTTGACCCTCCACTTT
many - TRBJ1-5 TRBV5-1 CASSLAQGGSNQPQHF TGCGCCAGCAGCTTGGCCCAGGGAGGGAGCAATCAGCCCCAGCATTTT
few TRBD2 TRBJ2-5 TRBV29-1 CSVTGLAGDLETQYF TGCAGCGTTACCGGACTAGCGGGAGACTTGGAGACCCAGTACTTC
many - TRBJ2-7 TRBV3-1 CASSQGSGYEQYF TGTGCCAGCAGCCAAGGTTCGGGTTACGAGCAGTACTTC
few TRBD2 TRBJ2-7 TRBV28 CASSLVGLAGGEEQYF TGTGCCAGCAGTTTAGTCGGACTAGCGGGAGGGGAGGAGCAGTACTTC
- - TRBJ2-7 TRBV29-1 CSVVADTYEQYF TGCAGCGTTGTAGCGGATACCTACGAGCAGTACTTC
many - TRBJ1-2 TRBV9 CASSVGANYGYTF TGTGCCAGCAGCGTAGGAGCTAACTATGGCTACACCTTC
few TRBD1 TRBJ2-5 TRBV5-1 CASSPRTGESETQYF TGCGCCAGCAGCCCAAGGACAGGGGAGTCAGAGACCCAGTACTTC
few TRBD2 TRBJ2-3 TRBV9 CASSWRGGDTQYF TGTGCCAGCAGCTGGAGGGGAGGGGATACGCAGTATTTT
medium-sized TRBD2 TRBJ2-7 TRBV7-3 CASSLAGGSHEQYF TGTGCCAGCAGCTTAGCGGGGGGGAGCCACGAGCAGTACTTC
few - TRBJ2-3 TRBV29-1 CSRMDKDTQYF TGCAGCCGTATGGACAAAGATACGCAGTATTTT
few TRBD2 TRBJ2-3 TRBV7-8 CASSLAGLAVTDTQYF TGTGCCAGCAGCTTAGCGGGGCTAGCGGTCACAGATACGCAGTATTTT
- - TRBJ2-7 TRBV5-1 CASSSGTGGHEQYF TGCGCCAGCAGCTCCGGGACGGGGGGCCACGAGCAGTACTTC
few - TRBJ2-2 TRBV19 CATSPLRNTGVLFF TGTGCCACCTCCCCTTTAAGGAACACCGGGGTGCTGTTTTTT
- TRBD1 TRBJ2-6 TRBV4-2 CASSQVLGGRANVLTF TGTGCCAGCAGCCAAGTTCTAGGGGGCCGGGCCAACGTCCTGACTTTC
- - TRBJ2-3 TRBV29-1 CSGETGAADTQYF TGCAGCGGGGAGACAGGCGCGGCAGATACGCAGTATTTT
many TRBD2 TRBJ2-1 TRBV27 CASSLGREGPYNEQFF TGTGCCAGCAGTTTAGGGCGGGAGGGCCCCTACAATGAGCAGTTCTTC
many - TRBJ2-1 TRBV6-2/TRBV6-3 CASSYPQGFSYNEQFF TGTGCCAGCAGTTATCCACAGGGATTCTCCTACAATGAGCAGTTCTTC
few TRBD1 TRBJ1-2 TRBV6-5 CASSMGQGRYGYTF TGTGCCAGCAGCATGGGACAGGGCCGCTATGGCTACACCTTC
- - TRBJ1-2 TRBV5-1 CASSFGDIYGYTF TGCGCCAGCAGCTTTGGGGATATCTATGGCTACACCTTC
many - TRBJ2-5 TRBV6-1 CASSVLSGQETQYF TGTGCCAGCAGTGTCCTCAGCGGCCAAGAGACCCAGTACTTC
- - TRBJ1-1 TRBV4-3 CASSQNTVGGTEAFF TGCGCCAGCAGCCAGAATACAGTAGGCGGCACTGAAGCTTTCTTT